This T cell receptor beta chain was captured by sequencing in a study of T cells after yellow fever vaccination. Findings and caveats of the study: The study found a weaker secondary response that peaked faster, day 5 versus 15. Some clonotypes, a small share, were shared between CD4 and CD8 compartments. Repertoires obtained by FACS sorting could include abundant clonotypes that entered as contaminants from the bulk population.

The CDR3 consists of 13 residues. V lost 6 bases and J 0 bases, leaving 8 bases between the germline ends. By sample fraction, this clonotype is medium-sized (0.01 to 0.1%). What it binds is unknown. TCRdb used MiXCR to reprocess the 5' RACE reads, holding one entry per CDR3 protein. The table lists some 300,000 distinct CDR3 sequences, roughly 8.3% of them singletons. The genes are TRBV12-3 or TRBV12-4 and TRBJ1-1, with no clear D. The sample here was PBMCs, taken approximately 47 days after the first yellow fever vaccination. This receptor was taken from a man aged 18-30 years who received the YFV17D yellow fever vaccine. The CDR3 loop is CASRKKMNTEAFF. The CDR3 DNA sequence: TGTGCCAGCAGGAAAAAAATGAACACTGAAGCTTTCTTT.